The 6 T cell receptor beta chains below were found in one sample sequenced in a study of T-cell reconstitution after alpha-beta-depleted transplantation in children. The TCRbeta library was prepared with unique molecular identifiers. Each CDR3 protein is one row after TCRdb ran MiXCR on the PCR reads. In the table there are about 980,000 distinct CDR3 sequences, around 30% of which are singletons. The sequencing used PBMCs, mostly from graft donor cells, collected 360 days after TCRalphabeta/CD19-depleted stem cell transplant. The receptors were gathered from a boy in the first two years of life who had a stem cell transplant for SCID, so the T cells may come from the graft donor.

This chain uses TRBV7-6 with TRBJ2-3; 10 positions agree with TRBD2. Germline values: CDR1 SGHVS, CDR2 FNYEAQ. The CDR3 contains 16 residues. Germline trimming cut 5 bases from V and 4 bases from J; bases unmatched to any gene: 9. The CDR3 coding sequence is TGTGCCAGCAGCCCTCTAGCGGGGGACCGCCCAGATACGCAGTATTTT. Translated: CASSPLAGDRPDTQYF. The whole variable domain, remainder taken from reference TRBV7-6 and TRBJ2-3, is GAGVSQSPRYKVTKRGQDVALRCDPISGHVSLYWYRQALGQGPEFLTYFNYEAQQDKSGLPNDRFSAERPEGSISTLTIQRTEQRDSAMYRCASSPLAGDRPDTQYFGPGTRLTVL.

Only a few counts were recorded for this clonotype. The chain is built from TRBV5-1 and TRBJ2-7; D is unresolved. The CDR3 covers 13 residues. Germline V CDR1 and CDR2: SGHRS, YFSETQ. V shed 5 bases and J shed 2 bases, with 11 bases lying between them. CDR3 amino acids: CASSNVGTYEQYF. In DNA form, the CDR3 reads TGCGCCAGCAGTAACGTTGGAACCTACGAGCAGTACTTC.

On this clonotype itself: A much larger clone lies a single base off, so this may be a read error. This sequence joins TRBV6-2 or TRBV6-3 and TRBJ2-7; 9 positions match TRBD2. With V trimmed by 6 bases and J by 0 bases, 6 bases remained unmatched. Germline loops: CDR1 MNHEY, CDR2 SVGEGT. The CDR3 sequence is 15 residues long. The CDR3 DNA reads TGTGCCAGCAGCCATAGCGGGGGAACCTCCTACGAGCAGTACTTC. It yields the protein CASSHSGGTSYEQYF.

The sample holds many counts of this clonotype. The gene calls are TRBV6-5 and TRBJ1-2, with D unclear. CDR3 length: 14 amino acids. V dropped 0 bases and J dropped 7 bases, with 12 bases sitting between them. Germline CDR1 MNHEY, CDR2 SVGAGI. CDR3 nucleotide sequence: TGTGCCAGCAGTTACTCAGGACCGGTCAGTGGCTACACCTTC. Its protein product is CASSYSGPVSGYTF.

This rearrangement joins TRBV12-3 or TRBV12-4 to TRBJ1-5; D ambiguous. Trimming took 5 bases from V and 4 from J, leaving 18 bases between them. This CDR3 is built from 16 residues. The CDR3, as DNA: TGTGCCAGCAGTCCCCTAGGGCCTACAAGTAATCAGCCCCAGCATTTT. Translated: CASSPLGPTSNQPQHF.

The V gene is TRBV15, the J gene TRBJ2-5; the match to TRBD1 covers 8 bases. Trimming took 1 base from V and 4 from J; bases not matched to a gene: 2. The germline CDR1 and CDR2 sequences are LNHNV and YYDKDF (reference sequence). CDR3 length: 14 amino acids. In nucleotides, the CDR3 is TGTGCCACCAGCAGAGTGACAGGGGCAGAGACCCAGTACTTC. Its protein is CATSRVTGAETQYF.